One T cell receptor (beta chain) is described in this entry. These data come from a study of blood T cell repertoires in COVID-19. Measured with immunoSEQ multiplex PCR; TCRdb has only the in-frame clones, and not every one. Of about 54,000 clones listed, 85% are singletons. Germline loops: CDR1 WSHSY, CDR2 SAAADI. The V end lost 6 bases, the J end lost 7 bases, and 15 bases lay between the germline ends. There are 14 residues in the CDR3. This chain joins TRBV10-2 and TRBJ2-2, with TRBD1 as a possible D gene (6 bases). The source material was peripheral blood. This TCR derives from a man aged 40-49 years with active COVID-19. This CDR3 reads CASSRNRASGELFF. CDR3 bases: TGCGCCAGCAGCCGGAACAGGGCGAGCGGGGAGCTGTTTTTT.